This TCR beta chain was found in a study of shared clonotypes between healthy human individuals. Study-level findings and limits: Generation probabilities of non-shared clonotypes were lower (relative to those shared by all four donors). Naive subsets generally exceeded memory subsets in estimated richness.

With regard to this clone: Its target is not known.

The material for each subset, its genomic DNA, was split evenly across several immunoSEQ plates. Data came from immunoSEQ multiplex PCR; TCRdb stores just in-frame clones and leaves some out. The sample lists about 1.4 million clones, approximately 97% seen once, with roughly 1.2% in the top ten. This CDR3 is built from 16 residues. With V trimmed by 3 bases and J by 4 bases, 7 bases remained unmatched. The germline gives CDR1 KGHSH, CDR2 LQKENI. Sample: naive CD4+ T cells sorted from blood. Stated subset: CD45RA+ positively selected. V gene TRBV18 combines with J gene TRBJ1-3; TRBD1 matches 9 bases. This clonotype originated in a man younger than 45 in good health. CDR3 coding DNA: TGTGCCAGCTCACCCAAGCTCGGGACAGGGGGAAACACCATATATTTT. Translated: CASSPKLGTGGNTIYF.